This is a list of T cell receptor beta chains from one sample in a study of blood T cells in healthy people across ages. Using its own MiXCR run on the 5' RACE reads, TCRdb lists one record per CDR3 protein. The repertoire holds 590,000 or so distinct CDR3 sequences, with approximately 30% as singletons. Specimen: blood. Every receptor here comes from a woman at least 80 years old in good health. CDR3s include the opening cysteine and the closing phenylalanine or tryptophan. The D gene is left open where the match is weak. Only part of the rows carry a size: once, few, many, or a class if the clone is expanded.

v_gene: TRBV6-6; d_gene: TRBD1; abundance: many; j_gene: TRBJ1-2; CDR3nt: TGTGCCAGCAGTTACGCCCCACAGGGGCTTAGCGGCTACACCTTC; CDR3aa: CASSYAPQGLSGYTF
v_gene: TRBV7-2; d_gene: TRBD1; abundance: .; j_gene: TRBJ1-2; CDR3nt: TGTGCCAGCAGCTCTACGAGGAACAGGGGGACTCTAACTCATGGCTACACCTTC; CDR3aa: CASSSTRNRGTLTHGYTF
v_gene: TRBV11-2; d_gene: .; abundance: many; j_gene: TRBJ2-1; CDR3nt: TGTGCCAGCAGCTTAGACGCCCAAAGGAATGAGCAGTTCTTC; CDR3aa: CASSLDAQRNEQFF
v_gene: TRBV6-2/TRBV6-3; d_gene: .; abundance: few; j_gene: TRBJ2-5; CDR3nt: TGTGCCAGCAGTTTTCGGGCCGTGGAGACCCAGTACTTC; CDR3aa: CASSFRAVETQYF
v_gene: TRBV12-3/TRBV12-4; d_gene: .; abundance: many; j_gene: TRBJ2-1; CDR3nt: TGTGCCAGCAGTCCCGTGCGGGGGCCCTACAATGAGCAGTTCTTC; CDR3aa: CASSPVRGPYNEQFF
v_gene: TRBV11-3; d_gene: .; abundance: .; j_gene: TRBJ2-2; CDR3nt: TGTGCCAGCAGCTTCACTATCACCGGGGAGCTGTTTTTT; CDR3aa: CASSFTITGELFF
v_gene: TRBV5-1; d_gene: .; abundance: .; j_gene: TRBJ2-7; CDR3nt: TGCGCCAGCAGCTTGGGACAACAGTTGTACGAGCAGTACTTC; CDR3aa: CASSLGQQLYEQYF
v_gene: TRBV12-3/TRBV12-4; d_gene: .; abundance: .; j_gene: TRBJ2-5; CDR3nt: TGTGCCAGCAGTTCTCAACAGCTTCAAGAGACCCAGTACTTC; CDR3aa: CASSSQQLQETQYF
v_gene: TRBV29-1; d_gene: .; abundance: few; j_gene: TRBJ1-4; CDR3nt: TGCAGCGCTGATCCGGGGCAGGGTAATGAAAAACTGTTTTTT; CDR3aa: CSADPGQGNEKLFF
v_gene: TRBV5-1; d_gene: TRBD2; abundance: many; j_gene: TRBJ2-7; CDR3nt: TGCGCCAGCAGCTTGACTAGCGGGGGCTACGAGCAGTACTTC; CDR3aa: CASSLTSGGYEQYF
v_gene: TRBV3-1; d_gene: .; abundance: many; j_gene: TRBJ2-6; CDR3nt: TGTGCCAGCAGCCAGGGTATACAGTATACGTCCAACGTCCTGACTTTC; CDR3aa: CASSQGIQYTSNVLTF
v_gene: TRBV11-3; d_gene: .; abundance: few; j_gene: TRBJ2-5; CDR3nt: TGTGCCAGCAGCTTAGGAGGGGCACAACCGGCCCAGTACTTC; CDR3aa: CASSLGGAQPAQYF
v_gene: TRBV2; d_gene: .; abundance: .; j_gene: TRBJ1-5; CDR3nt: TGTGCTAGCAATGAATCAAGAGGGGATCAGCCCCAGCATTTT; CDR3aa: CASNESRGDQPQHF
v_gene: TRBV14; d_gene: .; abundance: .; j_gene: TRBJ1-2; CDR3nt: TGTGCCAGCAGCTCATTCGAGGTGGGACTGGGGGACTATGGCTACACCTTC; CDR3aa: CASSSFEVGLGDYGYTF
v_gene: TRBV6-6; d_gene: TRBD1; abundance: .; j_gene: TRBJ1-3; CDR3nt: TGTGCCAGCAGCCCAACGGACAGGGGGTCTGGAAACACCATATATTTT; CDR3aa: CASSPTDRGSGNTIYF
v_gene: TRBV20-1; d_gene: .; abundance: many; j_gene: TRBJ1-5; CDR3nt: TGCAGTGCCAAAATAAACAGCGTTAGTAATCAGCCCCAGCATTTT; CDR3aa: CSAKINSVSNQPQHF
v_gene: TRBV9; d_gene: TRBD2; abundance: many; j_gene: TRBJ2-5; CDR3nt: TGTGCCAGCAGCACTAGCGGGGGGGCCCGTGAGACCCAGTACTTC; CDR3aa: CASSTSGGARETQYF
v_gene: TRBV4-2; d_gene: .; abundance: many; j_gene: TRBJ2-2; CDR3nt: TGTGCCAGCAGCCAGGGGGCGACTGAGGGGACCGGGGAGCTGTTTTTT; CDR3aa: CASSQGATEGTGELFF